The clone carrying this T cell receptor (beta chain) was counted between two and nine times. Its antigen is unknown. The study left out patients who had uncontrolled infection, other autoimmune disease, pregnancy or lactation. On the basis of clinical symptoms, serum thyroxine and TRAb, thyroid ultrasound and orbital computed tomography, diagnoses were made. Out of 10 ml of fresh peripheral blood came the PBMCs. The data were obtained in a study of T cells in Graves' hyperthyroidism and ophthalmopathy. Overall study results and limits: In simple terms, a model built on 13 V-J features told ophthalmopathy apart from stable hyperthyroidism.

The J segment lost 5 bases and the V segment lost 8 bases, leaving 7 bases of the junction unmatched. Germline lookup yields CDR1 SEHNR and CDR2 FQNEAQ (reference sequence). This CDR3 comprises 14 residues. Amplified TCR beta CDR3 regions derived from RNA transcripts. First-round RT-PCR targeting the TCR CDR3 was performed with the HTBI primer set. TCRdb redid the calling of the multiplex PCR reads with MiXCR, one entry per CDR3 protein. Among nearly 600,000 distinct CDR3 sequences listed, approximately 15% were seen once. This chain joins TRBV7-9 and TRBJ2-7; 12 bases align to TRBD2. The receptor was isolated from a woman between 18 and 30 years old with Graves' ophthalmopathy. Sample: blood. The CDR3 coding sequence is TGTGCCAGCGGACTAGCGGGAAACTTACACGAGCAGTACTTC. It encodes CASGLAGNLHEQYF.